This T cell receptor beta chain was documented in a study of T-cell memory formation after mild COVID-19. Background on the study: Across donors, TCR clusters were largely donor specific. Findings of the study overall: The appearance of some responding clones in pre-infection memory suggested that cross-reactive memory joined.

A remark on this clonotype: Its antigen is unidentified.

The CDR3 loop spans 15 amino acids. V lost 0 bases, J lost 6 bases, and 12 bases lay in between. Germline CDR1 and CDR2: LGHNA and YSLEER. Via MiXCR, TCRdb re-called the 5' RACE reads, giving one row per CDR3 protein. The sample yields some 48,000 distinct CDR3 sequences, 27% seen once. Sequences were obtained from PBMCs or a T cell subset sorted from them (not recorded which). The chain is built from TRBV4-3 and TRBJ2-1; the D is unclear. The receptor's source is a man younger than 30 who had mild COVID-19 (a few samples of this study predate the infection). Cell type and time point are not known. CDR3 DNA sequence: TGCGCCAGCAGCCAAGATTTGGCCCTGGGCAATGAGCAGTTCTTC. Translated: CASSQDLALGNEQFF.